The sequence of this T cell receptor beta chain was determined in a study of post-analysis software for immune sequencing data. Study-wide background: Multiple sclerosis in the patients followed relapsing-remitting, secondary progressive and progressive-relapsing courses. Study-wide results and limits: The F measure placed samples prepared in the same batch into strongly shared clusters. Patients with multiple sclerosis recorded significantly lower normalized Chao1 diversity than controls, the study found. Higher frequency in patients than in controls was seen for roughly five TRBV segments, with TRBV5-6, TRBV5-1 and TRBV20-1 among them.

Unique molecular identifiers featured in each of the TCR beta cDNA libraries. Using its own MiXCR run on the PCR reads, TCRdb lists one record per CDR3 protein. The sample lists approximately 730,000 distinct CDR3 sequences, less than 35% seen once, with more than 0.55% in the top ten. On this clonotype: The antigen remains unidentified.

The CDR3 is 14 amino acids. V lost 8 bases to trimming and J lost 2 bases, with 13 bases between them. From germline, CDR1 is MNHEY and CDR2 SMNVEV (reference sequence). Input material: blood. V usage is TRBV27 and J usage is TRBJ1-5; D perhaps matches TRBD1 (5 bases). The receptor's source is a girl between 5 and 17 years old with multiple sclerosis. The CDR3 loop reads CASRAQGGNQPQHF. CDR3 nucleotides: TGTGCCAGCCGCGCCCAGGGAGGCAATCAGCCCCAGCATTTT.